This entry lists 28 T cell receptor beta chains sequenced from one sample in a study of T cells in Graves' hyperthyroidism and ophthalmopathy (dated by TCRdb to about 2019). The library was generated by multiplex PCR. For sequencing, an Illumina HiSeq 2000 was employed. The TCR beta CDR3 regions were amplified from the RNA transcripts. A first-round RT-PCR of the TCR CDR3 used the HTBI primer set with the Qiagen OneStep RT-PCR kit. The raw public data were reprocessed by TCRdb itself: fastp quality trimming at Q25, MiXCR clonotype calling, in-frame beta chains only. For every CDR3 protein sequence, its rows merge into one entry that carries the most common genes and DNA. This sample gives roughly 400,000 distinct CDR3 sequences in total; 25% of them show up just once. Jointly, the top ten make up around 79% of the sample. What was sequenced was blood. The receptors derive from a man aged 50-59 years with Graves' hyperthyroidism.

The CDR3 reads CSARIAGETQYF. CDR3 coding DNA: TGCAGTGCTAGAATAGCGGGAGAGACCCAGTACTTC. This chain joins TRBV20-1 and TRBJ2-5; TRBD2 matches 7 bases. Germline assignment: CDR1 DFQATT and CDR2 SNEGSKA (reference sequence). V gave up 2 bases and J gave up 4 bases; unmatched junction bases: 1. The CDR3 spans 12 residues.

Comments on this clonotype: This clone may be a read error of a much larger clone one base away. V usage is TRBV7-6 and J usage is TRBJ2-3, with 14 bases identical to TRBD2. CDR1 and CDR2 (germline): SGHVS, FNYEAQ. Trimming took 4 bases from V and 6 from J; bases not matched to a gene: 12. This CDR3 spans 18 amino acids. Here the CDR3 DNA reads TGTGCCAGCAGCTCAGCAGGACTAGCGGGAGGTCCCGGGGATACGCAGTATTTT. It translates to CASSSAGLAGGPGDTQYF.

The chain links TRBV5-6 to TRBJ2-7; D gene uncertain. Germline V gene data show CDR1 as SGHDT and CDR2 as YYEEEE. The CDR3 has 16 residues. V was clipped by 0 bases and J by 6 bases, with 19 bases between them. The CDR3, as DNA: TGTGCCAGCAGCTTGGCCGGGTCCATAGGGCGTTCCGAGCAGTACTTC. This sequence encodes CASSLAGSIGRSEQYF. Filled out from reference TRBV5-6 and TRBJ2-7, the complete variable domain reads DAGVTQSPTHLIKTRGQQVTLRCSPKSGHDTVSWYQQALGQGPQFIFQYYEEEERQRGNFPDRFSGHQFPNYSSELNVNALLLGDSALYLCASSLAGSIGRSEQYFGPGTRLTVT.

V and J are TRBV27 and TRBJ2-3, with 12 bases identical to TRBD2. The CDR3 runs to 17 residues. V was clipped by 4 bases and J by 6 bases; unmatched bases: 11. Per the germline V gene, CDR1 is MNHEY and CDR2 is SMNVEV (reference sequence). The CDR3 here is CASSSRLAGVPTDTQYF. The CDR3 DNA sequence: TGTGCCAGCAGTTCCAGACTAGCGGGAGTTCCCACGGATACGCAGTATTTT.

This clonotype was observed many times. The chain carries TRBV2 and TRBJ2-1, with 7 bases that match TRBD2. Germline CDR1 is SNHLY and CDR2 is FYNNEI. V was pared by 7 bases and J by 8 bases, with 2 bases of the junction left unmatched. There are 11 residues in the CDR3. CDR3 amino acids: CASTGGYEQFF. As DNA, the CDR3 is TGTGCCAGCACGGGAGGTTATGAGCAGTTCTTC. Combining the CDR3 with reference TRBV2 and TRBJ2-1 gives the whole variable domain EPEVTQTPSHQVTQMGQEVILRCVPISNHLYFYWYRQILGQKVEFLVSFYNNEISEKSEIFDDQFSVERPDGSNFTLKIRSTKLEDSAMYFCASTGGYEQFFGPGTRLTVL.

The rearrangement links TRBV7-9 to TRBJ2-1, with 11 bases fitting TRBD2. V was clipped by 5 bases and J by 3 bases; unmatched bases: 3. CDR3 length: 15 amino acids. Per the germline V gene, CDR1 is SEHNR and CDR2 is FQNEAQ (reference sequence). In DNA, the CDR3 is TGTGCCAGCAGCAAACTAGCGGGAGACTACAATGAGCAGTTCTTC. Its translation: CASSKLAGDYNEQFF.

CDR3 protein: CASSSGAGGVNNEQFF. The CDR3 nucleotides are TGTGCCAGCAGCTCGGGAGCAGGGGGCGTGAACAATGAGCAGTTCTTC. The rearrangement uses TRBV7-3 and TRBJ2-1, with 8 bases aligning to TRBD1. Unmatched junction bases numbered 10, after V lost 4 bases and J lost 5 bases. The CDR3 totals 16 residues. The germline gives CDR1 SGHTA, CDR2 FQGTGA.

The sample holds many counts of this clonotype. This chain joins TRBV2 and TRBJ1-5; 7 nucleotides agree with TRBD1. The junction had 8 bases not matched to a gene; V was cut back by 5 bases and J by 4 bases. The germline gives CDR1 SNHLY, CDR2 FYNNEI. This CDR3 comprises 15 residues. CDR3 sequence (DNA): TGTGCCAGCAGTTCGGACAGGATAGGGAATCAGCCCCAGCATTTT. Amino acids: CASSSDRIGNQPQHF.

This clonotype was counted only a few times. This chain uses TRBV7-9 with TRBJ1-1, with TRBD1 identical over 10 bases. Germline assignment: CDR1 SEHNR and CDR2 FQNEAQ (reference sequence). With 6 bases clipped from V and 1 base from J, the junction kept 8 bases outside the gene matches. The CDR3 contains 16 residues. CDR3 DNA sequence: TGTGCCAGCAGGGACAGGGGGGAGAGGGGGAACACTGAAGCTTTCTTT. It yields the protein CASRDRGERGNTEAFF. Full variable domain (outside the CDR3, taken from reference TRBV7-9 and TRBJ1-1): DTGVSQNPRHKITKRGQNVTFRCDPISEHNRLYWYRQTLGQGPEFLTYFQNEAQLEKSRLLSDRFSAERPKGSFSTLEIQRTEQGDSAMYLCASRDRGERGNTEAFFGQGTRLTVV.

J is TRBJ1-5 and V is TRBV28, with D hard to call. V dropped 8 bases and J dropped 3 bases, with 14 bases sitting between them. Looked up from germline, CDR1 is MDHEN and CDR2 is SYDVKM. This CDR3 spans 14 amino acids. The CDR3 spells CASREGGDNQPQHF. CDR3 DNA sequence: TGTGCCAGCCGGGAAGGTGGCGACAATCAGCCCCAGCATTTT. The variable domain in full, completed from reference TRBV28 and TRBJ1-5, reads DVKVTQSSRYLVKRTGEKVFLECVQDMDHENMFWYRQDPGLGLRLIYFSYDVKMKEKGDIPEGYSVSREKKERFSLILESASTNQTSMYLCASREGGDNQPQHFGDGTRLSIL.

The chain combines TRBV24-1 with TRBJ2-7; D is ambiguous. This CDR3 spans 11 amino acids. Germline V gene sequence: CDR1 KGHDR, CDR2 SFDVKD. Trimming took off 7 bases at V and 4 bases at J, with 7 bases between the two ends. CDR3: CATSDTYEQYF. As DNA, the CDR3 is TGTGCCACCAGCGACACATACGAGCAGTACTTC.

This clonotype has just a few counts. DNA of the CDR3: TGTGCCACCAGTGATTTGCGCCAGGGGACTGAGACCCAGTACTTC. This encodes CATSDLRQGTETQYF. This chain connects TRBV24-1 to TRBJ2-5; tentatively, D is TRBD1 or TRBD2 (6 bases each). Germline values: CDR1 KGHDR, CDR2 SFDVKD. The V and J ends lost 0 bases and 5 bases respectively, with 12 bases between them. The CDR3 extends over 15 amino acids.

The table lists this clonotype with a few counts. J is TRBJ1-5 and V is TRBV27; the match to TRBD1 covers 7 bases. The ends lost 3 bases at V and 0 bases at J; junction bases unmatched: 2. The CDR3 has 15 amino acids. Germline CDR1 is MNHEY and CDR2 is SMNVEV (reference sequence). In nucleotides, the CDR3 is TGTGCCAGCAGTTTGGGGACAGATAGCAATCAGCCCCAGCATTTT. It codes for CASSLGTDSNQPQHF.

This chain connects TRBV6-1 to TRBJ2-1; 13 positions agree with TRBD2. The CDR3 runs 16 residues. The trim removed 6 bases at V and 7 bases at J, leaving 9 bases unmatched. From germline, CDR1 is MNHNS and CDR2 SASEGT. CDR3 protein: CASSLFPGLAGNEQFF. The CDR3, as DNA: TGTGCCAGCAGCCTGTTCCCGGGACTAGCGGGAAATGAGCAGTTCTTC.

This clonotype was seen at least ten times. Written as DNA, the CDR3 is TGTGCCAGCAATTTGGCGGGAGGGCGCACAGATACGCAGTATTTT. It is translated as CASNLAGGRTDTQYF. The chain is built from TRBV27 and TRBJ2-3, with 9 bases that match TRBD2. The CDR3 runs 15 residues. J gave up 1 base and V 7 bases, and 6 bases lay outside the gene matches. Germline V CDR1 and CDR2: MNHEY, SMNVEV (reference sequence).

This clonotype showed up just a few times. The chain is built from TRBV24-1 and TRBJ1-1; TRBD1 is a possible D gene (5 bases). CDR1 and CDR2 from the germline V gene are KGHDR and SFDVKD. V lost 3 bases to trimming and J lost 5 bases, with 12 bases between them. The CDR3 is made up of 14 amino acids. The CDR3 DNA is TGTGCCACCAGTGATAGGTTGGGGGGGACTGAAGCTTTCTTT. It yields the protein CATSDRLGGTEAFF.

This clonotype has only a few counts. The chain carries TRBV28 and TRBJ2-3; 14 nucleotides match TRBD2. The CDR3 spans 15 residues. The germline gives CDR1 MDHEN, CDR2 SYDVKM. V lost 7 bases and J lost 4; bases outside the gene matches: 4. CDR3 residues: CASTLGLAGADTQYF. CDR3 nucleotides: TGTGCCAGCACCTTGGGACTAGCGGGAGCAGATACGCAGTATTTT.

This clonotype was seen a handful of times. The chain uses TRBV3-1 and TRBJ2-7; D is possibly TRBD1 (5 bases). CDR3 size: 15 residues. Trimming left V 0 bases short and J 3 bases short, with 12 bases between. Germline loops: CDR1 LGHDT, CDR2 YNNKEL (reference sequence). The DNA for the CDR3 is TGTGCCAGCAGCCAAGAATCAGGGCTGGACTACGAGCAGTACTTC. Protein product: CASSQESGLDYEQYF.

The chain is built from TRBV3-1 and TRBJ2-3; no definite D call. This CDR3 is built from 16 residues. Germline V gene sequence: CDR1 LGHDT, CDR2 YNNKEL (reference sequence). Trimming stripped 4 bases from V and 2 bases from J, with 16 bases between. This chain's CDR3 is CASSPESSWSTDTQYF. As DNA, the CDR3 is TGTGCCAGCAGCCCAGAGTCCAGTTGGTCCACAGATACGCAGTATTTT.

The chain combines TRBV9 with TRBJ2-3, with D hard to call. This CDR3 is built from 14 residues. Germline CDR1 is SGDLS and CDR2 is YYNGEE. V was pared by 0 bases and J by 9 bases, with 14 bases between. The CDR3 region is CASSVEDGAPTQYF. As DNA, the CDR3 is TGTGCCAGCAGCGTAGAGGATGGAGCTCCCACGCAGTATTTT.

This chain connects TRBV12-3 or TRBV12-4 to TRBJ2-1, with TRBD2 as a possible D gene (6 bases). Trimming took 6 bases from V and 4 from J, leaving 16 bases between them. This CDR3 has 15 residues. CDR3 sequence reads: CASRGATEGYNEQFF. In DNA form, the CDR3 reads TGTGCCAGCAGGGGAGCAACGGAGGGGTACAATGAGCAGTTCTTC.

This clonotype showed up just once. The chain is built from TRBV12-3 or TRBV12-4 and TRBJ2-1, with TRBD2 matching over 11 bases. The CDR3 has 15 residues. V was pared by 7 bases and J by 4 bases, with 6 bases of the junction left unmatched. The CDR3: CASTTRTSGYNEQFF. The CDR3 DNA reads as TGTGCCAGCACCACTAGGACTAGCGGGTACAATGAGCAGTTCTTC.

The table lists this clonotype with many counts. The chain is built from TRBV28 and TRBJ1-5; unclear D gene. V lost 7 bases and J 0 bases, leaving 10 bases between the germline ends. In germline, CDR1 is MDHEN, CDR2 SYDVKM. The CDR3 runs 14 residues. CDR3 DNA sequence: TGTGCCAGCACGGACGGATATAGCAATCAGCCCCAGCATTTT. Translating gives CASTDGYSNQPQHF.

This clonotype was recorded at least ten times. V gene TRBV3-1 combines with J gene TRBJ1-6; D might be TRBD1 (6 bases). Germline CDR1 LGHDT, CDR2 YNNKEL (reference sequence). The CDR3 is 11 residues long. The ends were cut back, 3 bases at V and 17 bases at J, with 11 bases in the middle. The CDR3 DNA sequence: TGTGCCAGCAGCCAGGGGGGCATCTTCCACTTT. Its protein is CASSQGGIFHF.

The chain uses TRBV3-1 and TRBJ2-1; D call uncertain. The CDR3 spans 13 residues. CDR1 and CDR2 (germline): LGHDT, YNNKEL (reference sequence). The V gene lost 6 bases and the J gene lost 6 bases, with 12 bases spanning the gap. The CDR3: CASSALDRNEQFF. The CDR3 DNA sequence: TGTGCCAGCAGTGCGCTAGATCGCAATGAGCAGTTCTTC.

This clonotype was observed a handful of times. CDR3 amino acids: CASRSALVGEQYF. CDR3 bases: TGTGCCAGCAGGTCTGCCCTAGTGGGCGAGCAGTACTTC. The chain joins TRBV6-1 to TRBJ2-7; D uncertain. Trimming removed 6 bases at V and 6 bases at J, with 15 bases between. CDR3 length: 13 residues. CDR1 is MNHNS and CDR2 is SASEGT in the germline V gene.

J is TRBJ1-1 and V is TRBV19, with D possibly being TRBD1 (5 bases). The V gene's germline CDR1 is LNHDA and CDR2 SQIVND (reference sequence). CDR3 size: 15 residues. Trimming stripped 6 bases from V and 1 base from J, with 15 bases between. DNA of the CDR3: TGTGCCAGTAGGACCGGGGACCTCGGGAACACTGAAGCTTTCTTT. This codes for CASRTGDLGNTEAFF.

This chain connects TRBV6-1 to TRBJ1-6; tentatively, D is TRBD1 (6 bases). V lost 2 bases to trimming and J lost 9 bases, with 14 bases between them. In germline, CDR1 is MNHNS, CDR2 SASEGT. The CDR3 totals 15 residues. CDR3 in DNA: TGTGCCAGCAGTGAACGAGGGGGAATCAGTTCACCCCTCCACTTT. Translated, it gives CASSERGGISSPLHF.